These 12 T cell receptor beta chains originate from one sample sequenced in a study of T cell clones after liver transplantation. Assay: immunoSEQ multiplex PCR; the TCRdb copy retains only in-frame clones and omits some. The table lists 70,000 to 80,000 clones, about 92% of them singletons. The sequencing used CD4+ T cells from blood, collected before liver transplant. These receptors all stem from a human donor who received a liver transplant.

The table lists this clone with a count of one. The chain couples TRBV11-2 to TRBJ1-6; D is perhaps TRBD1 (5 bases). CDR3 length: 14 residues. Deletions cut 2 bases from V and 6 bases from J, with 8 bases between. The germline V gene has CDR1 SGHAT and CDR2 FQNNGV. The CDR3 DNA is TGTGCCAGCAGCTTAACGGGGGGTAATTCACCCCTCCACTTT. This encodes CASSLTGGNSPLHF. The full variable domain, its missing parts supplied by reference TRBV11-2 and TRBJ1-6, is EAGVAQSPRYKIIEKRQSVAFWCNPISGHATLYWYQQILGQGPKLLIQFQNNGVVDDSQLPKDRFSAERLKGVDSTLKIQPAKLEDSAVYLCASSLTGGNSPLHFGNGTRLTVT.

Only a few counts were recorded for this clone. V is TRBV6-5 and J is TRBJ2-7; D perhaps matches TRBD2 (5 bases). The CDR3 has 15 amino acids. Germline V gene sequence: CDR1 MNHEY, CDR2 SVGAGI. V lost 2 bases to trimming and J lost 0 bases, with 11 bases between them. The CDR3 region has the DNA TGTGCCAGCAGTTACCAGCGGTTAAGCTCCTACGAGCAGTACTTC. Protein sequence: CASSYQRLSSYEQYF.

This rearrangement joins TRBV7-9 to TRBJ2-3, with 15 bases lining up with TRBD2. Germline V gene sequence: CDR1 SEHNR, CDR2 FQNEAQ (reference sequence). The CDR3 contains 17 residues. With 5 bases clipped from V and 3 bases from J, the junction kept 6 bases outside the gene matches. The CDR3 DNA sequence: TGTGCCAGCAGCCTCGGACTAGCGGGAGGGATGACAGATACGCAGTATTTT. It codes for CASSLGLAGGMTDTQYF.

J is TRBJ2-7 and V is TRBV10-3, with D possibly matching TRBD1 (6 bases). CDR3 length: 12 residues. The germline V and J ends were trimmed by 6 bases and 6 bases, with 12 bases remaining between them. Germline V gives CDR1 ENHRY, CDR2 SYGVKD. CDR3 coding DNA: TGTGCCATCAGAGAAGACAGGATCGAGCAGTACTTC. Amino acid sequence: CAIREDRIEQYF.

This chain uses TRBV7-3 with TRBJ2-5; 14 bases line up with TRBD2. Looked up from germline, CDR1 is SGHTA and CDR2 is FQGTGA. This CDR3 contains 17 residues. The V gene end was trimmed by 1 base and the J gene end by 7 bases; junction bases not matched to a gene: 8. DNA for the CDR3: TGTGCCAGCAGCTTAAATTCCCCGACTAGCGGGGGGGGGACCCAGTACTTC. It is translated as CASSLNSPTSGGGTQYF.

The chain couples TRBV9 to TRBJ2-1; D is unresolved. The germline V and J ends were trimmed by 4 bases and 2 bases, with 7 bases remaining between them. The CDR3 runs to 13 residues. The V gene's germline CDR1 is SGDLS and CDR2 YYNGEE. The CDR3 DNA is TGTGCCAGCAGCACCGACACCTACAATGAGCAGTTCTTC. It encodes CASSTDTYNEQFF.

The V call is TRBV10-3, the J call TRBJ2-7; 12 nucleotides agree with TRBD1. Germline lookup yields CDR1 ENHRY and CDR2 SYGVKD. V was clipped by 8 bases and J by 5 bases; unmatched bases: 7. The CDR3 covers 14 residues. CDR3 in amino acids: CAIRGTGGFNEQYF. CDR3 in DNA: TGTGCCATCCGAGGGACAGGGGGCTTTAACGAGCAGTACTTC.

This chain joins TRBV5-6 and TRBJ2-1; D is ambiguous. This CDR3 has 15 amino acids. The germline CDR1 and CDR2 sequences are SGHDT and YYEEEE. Trimming cost V 1 base and J 0 bases, with 8 bases left between them. The CDR3: CASSLRRISYNEQFF. The CDR3 region has the DNA TGTGCCAGCAGCTTGCGAAGGATCTCCTACAATGAGCAGTTCTTC. The complete variable domain, with remaining parts taken from reference TRBV5-6 and TRBJ2-1, reads DAGVTQSPTHLIKTRGQQVTLRCSPKSGHDTVSWYQQALGQGPQFIFQYYEEEERQRGNFPDRFSGHQFPNYSSELNVNALLLGDSALYLCASSLRRISYNEQFFGPGTRLTVL.

A few counts support this clone. The chain combines TRBV19 with TRBJ1-2, with D possibly being TRBD1 (5 bases). V lost 6 bases, J lost 7 bases, and 18 bases lay in between. The V gene's germline CDR1 is LNHDA and CDR2 SQIVND (reference sequence). The length of the CDR3 is 14 residues. The chain's CDR3 is CASRRVPGSGGYTF. CDR3 bases: TGTGCCAGTAGGAGGGTTCCAGGGTCGGGTGGCTACACCTTC.

This clone was found once. J is TRBJ2-3 and V is TRBV10-2, with 10 bases identical to TRBD2. Germline V CDR1 and CDR2: WSHSY, SAAADI. Trimming removed 4 bases from V and 2 bases from J; junction bases left unmatched: 9. CDR3 size: 17 residues. This CDR3 is CASSGSSGRRVTDTQYF. CDR3 bases: TGCGCCAGCAGTGGTTCTAGCGGGAGACGAGTCACAGATACGCAGTATTTT.

The chain recombines TRBV5-1 with TRBJ1-3; perhaps TRBD1 as D (6 bases). V lost 0 bases to trimming and J lost 0 bases, with 10 bases between them. The CDR3 contains 16 residues. The V gene's germline CDR1 is SGHRS and CDR2 YFSETQ. The CDR3 spells CASSLETGNSGNTIYF. The CDR3 nucleotides are TGCGCCAGCAGCTTGGAAACAGGGAACTCTGGAAACACCATATATTTT.

The chain combines TRBV29-1 with TRBJ2-3, with unresolved D. Trimming removed 4 bases from V and 5 bases from J, with 4 bases in between. The CDR3 extends over 10 amino acids. The germline V gene has CDR1 SQVTM and CDR2 ANQGSEA. The chain's CDR3 is CSVAGDTQYF. The CDR3 nucleotides read TGCAGCGTTGCTGGAGATACGCAGTATTTT.